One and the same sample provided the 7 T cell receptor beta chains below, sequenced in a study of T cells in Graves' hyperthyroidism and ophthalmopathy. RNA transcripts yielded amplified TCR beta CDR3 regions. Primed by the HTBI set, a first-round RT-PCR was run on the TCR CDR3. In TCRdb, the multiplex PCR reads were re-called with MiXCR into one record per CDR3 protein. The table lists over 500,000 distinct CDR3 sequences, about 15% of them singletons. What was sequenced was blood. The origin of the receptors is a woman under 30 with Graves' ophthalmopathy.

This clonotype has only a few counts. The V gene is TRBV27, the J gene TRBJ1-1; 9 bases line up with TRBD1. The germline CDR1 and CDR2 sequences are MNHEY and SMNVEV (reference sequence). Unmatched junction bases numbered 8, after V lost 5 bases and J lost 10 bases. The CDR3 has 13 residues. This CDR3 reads CASSPRQGVGAFF. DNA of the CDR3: TGTGCCAGCAGTCCCCGACAGGGGGTTGGAGCTTTCTTT.

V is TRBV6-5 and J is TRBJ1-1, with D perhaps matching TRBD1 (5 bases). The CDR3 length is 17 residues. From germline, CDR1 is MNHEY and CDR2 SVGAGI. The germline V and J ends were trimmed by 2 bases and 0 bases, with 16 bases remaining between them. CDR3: CASSYGDAGTVNTEAFF. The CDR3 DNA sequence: TGTGCCAGCAGTTACGGGGATGCCGGGACGGTGAACACTGAAGCTTTCTTT.

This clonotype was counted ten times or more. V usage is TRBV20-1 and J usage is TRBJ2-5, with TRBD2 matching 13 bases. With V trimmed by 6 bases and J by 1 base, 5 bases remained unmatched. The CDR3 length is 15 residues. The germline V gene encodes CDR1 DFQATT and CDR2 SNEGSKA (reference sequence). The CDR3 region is CSADTSGRAQETQYF. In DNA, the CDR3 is TGCAGTGCGGATACTAGCGGGAGGGCCCAAGAGACCCAGTACTTC.

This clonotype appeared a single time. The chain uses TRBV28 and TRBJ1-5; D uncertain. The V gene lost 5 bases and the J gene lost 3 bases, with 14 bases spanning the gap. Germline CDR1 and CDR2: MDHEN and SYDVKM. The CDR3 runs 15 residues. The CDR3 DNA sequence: TGTGCCAGCAGTCGCCCCGACGGTAACAATCAGCCCCAGCATTTT. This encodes CASSRPDGNNQPQHF.

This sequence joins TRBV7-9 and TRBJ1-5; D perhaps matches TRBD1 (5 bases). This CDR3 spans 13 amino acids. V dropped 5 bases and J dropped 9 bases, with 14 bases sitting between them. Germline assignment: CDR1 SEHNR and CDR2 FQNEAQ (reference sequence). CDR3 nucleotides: TGTGCCAGCAGCACGGGAGCGCAGGGGCCCCAGCATTTT. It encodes CASSTGAQGPQHF.

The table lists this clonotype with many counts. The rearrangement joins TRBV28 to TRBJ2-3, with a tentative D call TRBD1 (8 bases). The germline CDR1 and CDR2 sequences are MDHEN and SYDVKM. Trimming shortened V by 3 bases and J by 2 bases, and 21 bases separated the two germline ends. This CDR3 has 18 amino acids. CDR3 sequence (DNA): TGTGCCAGCAGTTTTGGGGGGGGACAGGACTCCTCCACAGATACGCAGTATTTT. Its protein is CASSFGGGQDSSTDTQYF.

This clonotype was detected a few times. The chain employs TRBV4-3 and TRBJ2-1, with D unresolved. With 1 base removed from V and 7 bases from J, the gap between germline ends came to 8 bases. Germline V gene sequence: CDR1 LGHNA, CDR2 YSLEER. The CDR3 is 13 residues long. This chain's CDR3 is CASSQVSGNEQFF. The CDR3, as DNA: TGCGCCAGCAGCCAAGTAAGTGGAAATGAGCAGTTCTTC.